Below, 26 T cell receptor beta chains from the same sample are listed, as sequenced in a study of radiotherapy plus CTLA-4 blockade in lung cancer (dated by TCRdb to 2017 to 2018). Receptors were amplified or captured by the immunoSEQ multiplex PCR assay. What TCRdb holds here is the immuneACCESS table cut down to in-frame rearrangements. Part of the clones is not present; checked against another copy, under half of the missing clones reflect an unresolved V gene, and the others are unexplained. Across this sample there are approximately 89,000 clones, with about 85% seen only once. About 15% of the sample is taken by the ten largest. This sample comprised peripheral blood, obtained from a patient treated with radiotherapy plus ipilimumab. These receptors originate from a human donor with non-small cell lung cancer that progressed on radiotherapy plus ipilimumab.

This rearrangement joins TRBV13 to TRBJ2-7; D is perhaps TRBD1 or TRBD2 (6 bases each). The germline V gene encodes CDR1 PRHDT and CDR2 FYEKMQ (reference sequence). Trimming removed 4 bases at V and 2 bases at J, with 18 bases between. The CDR3 runs 16 residues. The CDR3 spells CASSSGASEGAYEQYF. The CDR3 DNA follows: TGTGCCAGCAGCTCAGGGGCTAGCGAAGGGGCCTACGAGCAGTACTTC.

The rearrangement uses TRBV2 and TRBJ2-7; D may match TRBD1 or TRBD2 (5 bases each). CDR1 is SNHLY, CDR2 FYNNEI, per germline. The CDR3 is made up of 10 amino acids. Trimming stripped 8 bases from V and 5 bases from J, with 7 bases between. The CDR3 sequence is CASGTHEQYF. In DNA, the CDR3 is TGTGCCAGCGGGACCCACGAGCAGTACTTC. Based on the CDR3 plus reference TRBV2 and TRBJ2-7, the full variable domain is EPEVTQTPSHQVTQMGQEVILRCVPISNHLYFYWYRQILGQKVEFLVSFYNNEISEKSEIFDDQFSVERPDGSNFTLKIRSTKLEDSAMYFCASGTHEQYFGPGTRLTVT.

This chain connects TRBV5-4 to TRBJ1-2; 9 bases map to TRBD1. V shed 0 bases, J shed 6 bases, and the junction held 3 bases outside the gene matches. This CDR3 spans 14 amino acids. Germline CDR1 SGHNT, CDR2 YYREEE (reference sequence). The CDR3 protein is CASSLEQGANGYTF. CDR3 nucleotide sequence: TGTGCCAGCAGCTTGGAACAGGGGGCTAATGGCTACACCTTC.

This chain links TRBV27 with TRBJ2-5; 7 nucleotides match TRBD1. This CDR3 region has 14 residues. CDR1 and CDR2 (germline): MNHEY, SMNVEV (reference sequence). With V trimmed by 6 bases and J by 5 bases, 9 bases remained unmatched. The DNA for the CDR3 is TGTGCCAGCAGGCAAACAGGGGAAGGGGAGACCCAGTACTTC. This sequence encodes CASRQTGEGETQYF.

As concerns this clone: The same CDR3 is also encoded by other DNA sequences in this sample. The chain combines TRBV28 with TRBJ1-2; D gene ambiguous. Between the trimmed V and J ends, which lost 5 bases and 9 bases, there was a span of 22 bases. This CDR3 contains 15 residues. Germline lookup yields CDR1 MDHEN and CDR2 SYDVKM. In DNA, the CDR3 is TGTGCCAGCAGTCCAACCGGAGCGGGAATGCGGAGCTACACCTTC. Residues: CASSPTGAGMRSYTF.

The CDR3 reads CASSLGLNNEQFF. The CDR3 region has the DNA TGTGCCAGCAGCTTGGGACTAAACAATGAGCAGTTCTTC. The rearrangement uses TRBV5-6 and TRBJ2-1; TRBD2 is a possible D gene (5 bases). CDR1 and CDR2 from the germline V gene are SGHDT and YYEEEE. The V end lost 0 bases, the J end lost 5 bases, and 6 bases lay between the germline ends. The CDR3 spans 13 residues.

The rearrangement uses TRBV29-1 and TRBJ2-1; 7 nucleotides align to TRBD2. This CDR3 contains 12 residues. The V gene's germline CDR1 is SQVTM and CDR2 ANQGSEA. The J segment lost 9 bases and the V segment lost 4 bases, leaving 6 bases of the junction unmatched. CDR3: CSVVAGACEQFF. The CDR3 bases are TGCAGCGTTGTTGCGGGAGCTTGTGAGCAGTTCTTC.

This clone was counted between two and nine times. The chain links TRBV6-5 to TRBJ1-1; D perhaps matches TRBD1 (6 bases). Germline assignment: CDR1 MNHEY and CDR2 SVGAGI. CDR3 length: 15 amino acids. The V gene lost 9 bases and the J gene lost 1 base, with 18 bases spanning the gap. The chain's CDR3 is CASENRAPENTEAFF. CDR3 in DNA: TGTGCCAGTGAAAACAGGGCCCCAGAGAACACTGAAGCTTTCTTT.

The chain uses TRBV5-4 and TRBJ2-1; 10 bases match TRBD2. CDR1 and CDR2 from the germline V gene are SGHNT and YYREEE (reference sequence). The junction had 5 bases not matched to a gene; V was cut back by 2 bases and J by 0 bases. CDR3 size: 17 residues. CDR3 loop: CASSFSRLAGSYNEQFF. In DNA form, the CDR3 reads TGTGCCAGCAGCTTTTCCCGACTAGCGGGCTCCTACAATGAGCAGTTCTTC.

V is TRBV7-2 and J is TRBJ2-3; 7 bases are shared with TRBD2. The CDR3 spans 13 residues. V lost 5 bases and J lost 4; bases outside the gene matches: 3. Germline lookup yields CDR1 SGHTA and CDR2 FQGNSA. The CDR3 region is CASSGGRPDTQYF. The CDR3 region has the DNA TGTGCCAGCAGCGGCGGGAGACCAGATACGCAGTATTTT.

V gene TRBV5-1 combines with J gene TRBJ1-3; tentatively, D is TRBD1 (5 bases). V was pared by 0 bases and J by 2 bases, with 12 bases between. Germline V lookup: CDR1 SGHRS, CDR2 YFSETQ. The CDR3 runs 16 residues. CDR3 protein: CASSLAVGVTGNTIYF. Written as DNA, the CDR3 is TGCGCCAGCAGCTTGGCCGTAGGGGTCACTGGAAACACCATATATTTT.

CDR3 sequence: CASSERRTASGNTIYF. The CDR3 DNA reads TGTGCCAGCAGTGAAAGGCGGACAGCCTCTGGAAACACCATATATTTT. The V gene is TRBV6-1, the J gene TRBJ1-3; maybe TRBD1 (6 bases). The CDR3 sequence is 16 residues long. The ends were cut back, 2 bases at V and 0 bases at J, with 11 bases in the middle. Germline values: CDR1 MNHNS, CDR2 SASEGT.

The chain couples TRBV5-3 to TRBJ2-7; D is perhaps TRBD1 or TRBD2 (5 bases each). TRBV5-3 is given ORF status, its function remaining uncertain. This CDR3 contains 13 residues. V gave up 5 bases and J gave up 1 base, with 10 bases separating them. In nucleotides, the CDR3 is TGTGCCAGAAGGGGGGACGGGTCCTACGAGCAGTACTTC. It is translated as CARRGDGSYEQYF.

For the CDR3, the DNA is TGCGCCAGCAGAGTCGGGGGGAACTCCTACAATGAGCAGTTCTTC. Translating gives CASRVGGNSYNEQFF. This chain uses TRBV5-1 with TRBJ2-1; the match to TRBD2 covers 7 bases. V shed 5 bases and J 0 bases; nucleotides not matched to a gene: 5. The CDR3 sequence is 15 residues long. Looked up from germline, CDR1 is SGHRS and CDR2 is YFSETQ.

The V call is TRBV21-1, the J call TRBJ2-6; TRBD2, the table's D call, lacks a check against the DNA. TRBV21-1 is labeled a pseudogene. This CDR3 spans 18 amino acids. The CDR3 is CASSKEAAYYSGANVLTF. In DNA form, the CDR3 reads TGTGCCAGCAGCAAAGAAGCAGCATACTACTCTGGGGCCAACGTCCTGACTTTC.

The chain carries TRBV10-3 and TRBJ1-5; no firm D call. The CDR3 is 14 amino acids. V was trimmed by 2 bases and J by 2 bases, leaving 7 bases between them. Germline lookup yields CDR1 ENHRY and CDR2 SYGVKD. CDR3 loop: CAISENMGNQPQHF. The CDR3 bases are TGTGCCATCAGTGAGAATATGGGCAATCAGCCCCAGCATTTT.

The chain has TRBV6-1 and TRBJ2-5, with unresolved D. From germline, CDR1 is MNHNS and CDR2 SASEGT. This CDR3 has 11 residues. The V gene lost 3 bases and the J gene lost 7 bases, with 6 bases spanning the gap. The chain's CDR3 is CASSEGMTQYF. CDR3 coding DNA: TGTGCCAGCAGTGAGGGTATGACCCAGTACTTC.

This clone has only one observation. This sequence joins TRBV7-9 and TRBJ2-1; maybe TRBD2 (6 bases). The V gene's germline CDR1 is SEHNR and CDR2 FQNEAQ (reference sequence). The CDR3 spans 13 residues. Trimming removed 3 bases from V and 8 bases from J, with 11 bases in between. DNA of the CDR3: TGTGCCAGCAGCTTTTACGGGAGCTATGAGCAGTTCTTC. Translation: CASSFYGSYEQFF. The full variable domain, with the rest looked up from reference TRBV7-9 and TRBJ2-1, is DTGVSQNPRHKITKRGQNVTFRCDPISEHNRLYWYRQTLGQGPEFLTYFQNEAQLEKSRLLSDRFSAERPKGSFSTLEIQRTEQGDSAMYLCASSFYGSYEQFFGPGTRLTVL.

The rearrangement links TRBV6-5 to TRBJ2-7; D assignment may be TRBD1 or TRBD2 (5 bases each). Looked up from germline, CDR1 is MNHEY and CDR2 is SVGAGI. Between the trimmed V and J ends, which lost 10 bases and 4 bases, there was a span of 11 bases. This CDR3 is built from 11 residues. The CDR3 DNA is TGTGCCACACAGGACTTATACGAGCAGTACTTC. Amino acids: CATQDLYEQYF.

The chain recombines TRBV4-1 with TRBJ2-4; 8 bases map to TRBD2. The CDR3 sequence is 20 residues long. Germline CDR1 and CDR2: MGHRA and YSYEKL. V dropped 0 bases and J dropped 6; count of bases not matched to a gene: 19. The CDR3 region has the DNA TGCGCCAGCAGCCAAGATCCTCTGGCGTTTACGGGGGGGAGAAGAAACATTCAGTACTTC. Protein product: CASSQDPLAFTGGRRNIQYF.

V and J are TRBV25-1 and TRBJ2-7, with 12 bases matching TRBD1. Germline V lookup: CDR1 MGHDK, CDR2 SYGVNS. This CDR3 spans 16 amino acids. V lost 1 base and J lost 0; bases outside the gene matches: 1. CDR3 sequence: CASSEWGQGASYEQYF. The CDR3 DNA is TGTGCCAGCAGTGAATGGGGACAGGGGGCCTCCTACGAGCAGTACTTC.

The chain uses TRBV10-3 and TRBJ1-4; D may be TRBD1 (5 bases). V was shortened by 10 bases and J by 0 bases, with 12 bases between the two germline ends. Germline CDR1 and CDR2: ENHRY and SYGVKD. The CDR3 length is 14 residues. The CDR3 nucleotides read TGTGCCACGAGAGTAGGGGCAACTAATGAAAAACTGTTTTTT. Encoded protein: CATRVGATNEKLFF.

The V call is TRBV6-6, the J call TRBJ2-2; D remains unclear. V lost 7 bases and J 2 bases, leaving 2 bases between the germline ends. CDR1 is MNHNY, CDR2 SVGAGI, per germline (reference sequence). The CDR3 spans 11 residues. This CDR3 is CASKNTGELFF. The CDR3 DNA reads as TGTGCCAGCAAAAACACCGGGGAGCTGTTTTTT.

This rearrangement joins TRBV30 to TRBJ1-1; TRBD1 might be the D (5 bases). V was clipped by 4 bases and J by 6 bases, with 9 bases between them. Germline CDR1 reads GTSNPN; CDR2 reads SVGIG (reference sequence). This CDR3 has 11 amino acids. CDR3 loop: CAWIRVAEAFF. The CDR3 coding sequence is TGTGCCTGGATCAGGGTGGCTGAAGCTTTCTTT.

This rearrangement joins TRBV11-2 to TRBJ2-7; the match to TRBD1 covers 12 bases. With 5 bases clipped from V and 6 bases from J, the junction kept 5 bases outside the gene matches. CDR1 is SGHAT, CDR2 FQNNGV, per germline. This CDR3 is 14 amino acids long. The CDR3 loop is CASSKGTGGLEQYF. CDR3 coding DNA: TGTGCCAGCAGCAAAGGGACAGGGGGCCTCGAGCAGTACTTC.

V is TRBV7-2 and J is TRBJ2-3, with D possibly matching TRBD1 (6 bases). This CDR3 contains 14 residues. Germline lookup yields CDR1 SGHTA and CDR2 FQGNSA. The V gene lost 5 bases and the J gene lost 2 bases, with 11 bases spanning the gap. The CDR3 protein is CASSPGQNTDTQYF. In DNA form, the CDR3 reads TGTGCCAGCAGCCCAGGACAGAACACAGATACGCAGTATTTT.